Listed below are T cell receptor beta chains from one sample, sequenced in a study of preoperative IRX-2 immunotherapy in early breast cancer. Assay used: immunoSEQ multiplex PCR; TCRdb lists only in-frame clones, some missing. The sample records around 43,000 clones, 77% being singletons. The specimen comprised tumor tissue, sampled after IRX-2 immunotherapy. These receptors were taken from a human donor with breast cancer. Both conserved end residues are part of each CDR3. D genes are given only for firm matches. The size entry is marked missing in some rows and otherwise reads once, few, many or a size class.

clone_size | j_call | d_call | v_call | cdr3_aa | cdr3_nt
- | TRBJ2-7 | TRBD1 | TRBV14 | CASSQGTGSLYEQYF | TGTGCCAGCAGCCAAGGGACAGGGTCTTTGTACGAGCAGTACTTC
- | TRBJ1-2 | - | TRBV19 | CASSIEGATGFNYGYTF | TGTGCCAGTAGTATAGAGGGTGCGACTGGCTTTAACTATGGCTACACCTTC
once | TRBJ2-1 | - | TRBV11-3 | CASSLWENGPEQFF | TGTGCCAGCAGCTTATGGGAGAACGGACCGGAGCAGTTCTTC
- | TRBJ1-4 | TRBD1 | TRBV6-8 | CASTPGTGFEKLFF | TGTGCCAGCACCCCCGGGACAGGGTTTGAAAAACTGTTTTTT
- | TRBJ2-7 | - | TRBV15 | CATSREPGSSYEQYF | TGTGCCACCAGCAGAGAACCAGGGAGCTCCTACGAGCAGTACTTC
medium-sized | TRBJ1-5 | - | TRBV2 | CASSDRRDTGNQPQHF | TGTGCCAGCAGTGACCGCCGGGACACAGGCAATCAGCCCCAGCATTTT
- | TRBJ2-1 | TRBD2 | TRBV7-6 | CASSMGMGGVNEQFF | TGTGCCAGCAGCATGGGGATGGGAGGGGTAAATGAGCAGTTCTTC
- | TRBJ2-3 | - | TRBV6-7 | CASSPAGTQYF | TGTGCCAGCAGCCCTGCTGGTACGCAGTATTTT
- | TRBJ1-3 | - | TRBV18 | CASSPGQPSSGNTIYF | TGTGCCAGCTCACCCGGACAGCCGAGCTCTGGAAACACCATATATTTT
- | TRBJ2-7 | TRBD1 | TRBV28 | CASGEGAGLVQYF | TGTGCCAGCGGCGAGGGGGCCGGGTTAGTGCAGTACTTC
- | TRBJ1-4 | - | TRBV5-1 | CASSLEDYPNEKLFF | TGCGCCAGCAGCTTGGAGGATTACCCGAATGAAAAACTGTTTTTT
- | TRBJ1-2 | - | TRBV19 | CASKTPNYGYTF | TGTGCCAGTAAAACCCCTAACTATGGCTACACCTTC
- | TRBJ1-1 | - | TRBV19 | CASSMSPEAFF | TGTGCCAGTAGTATGTCCCCTGAAGCTTTCTTT
few | TRBJ2-3 | TRBD2 | TRBV11-3 | CASSSSSGGATDTQYF | TGTGCCAGCAGCTCATCTAGCGGGGGGGCGACAGATACGCAGTATTTT
- | TRBJ1-1 | - | TRBV1 | CASSQGGTLDTEAFF | TGCGCCAGCAGCCAAGGGGGAACGCTGGACACTGAAGCTTTCTTT
- | TRBJ1-1 | TRBD1 | TRBV5-1 | CASTRNRGPNTEAFF | TGCGCCAGCACCCGAAACAGGGGCCCGAACACTGAAGCTTTCTTT
few | TRBJ1-4 | TRBD1 | TRBV14 | CASSRQGTNEKLFF | TGTGCCAGCAGCCGACAGGGGACTAATGAAAAACTGTTTTTT
- | TRBJ1-3 | TRBD1 | TRBV6-8 | CASGLGGISGNTIYF | TGTGCCAGCGGCTTAGGGGGCATCTCTGGAAACACCATATATTTT
- | TRBJ1-3 | - | TRBV5-1 | CASRSDSSGNTIYF | TGCGCCAGCAGATCGGACAGCTCTGGAAACACCATATATTTT
few | TRBJ2-5 | - | TRBV10-1 | CASTSIPGGTQYF | TGCGCCAGCACCTCCATCCCGGGCGGGACCCAGTACTTC
- | TRBJ1-6 | - | TRBV5-1 | CASSLRGRGAAYNSPLHF | TGCGCCAGCAGCTTGAGGGGAAGGGGGGCCGCCTATAATTCACCCCTCCACTTT
- | TRBJ2-3 | - | TRBV6-8 | CASSSTPPSPDTQYF | TGTGCCAGCAGTTCTACCCCCCCTAGCCCAGATACGCAGTATTTT
- | TRBJ2-5 | - | TRBV6-4 | CASSYSTGGRMGTQYF | TGTGCCAGCAGTTACTCGACAGGAGGACGCATGGGGACCCAGTACTTC
- | TRBJ2-5 | TRBD2 | TRBV4-1 | CASSPGLAGVAETQYF | TGCGCCAGCAGCCCGGGACTAGCGGGAGTGGCGGAGACCCAGTACTTC
- | TRBJ2-7 | TRBD2 | TRBV18 | CASSPGLAGAQNEQYF | TGTGCCAGCTCACCCGGACTAGCGGGAGCACAGAACGAGCAGTACTTC
- | TRBJ1-2 | TRBD1 | TRBV10-1 | CASSEGTGRYGYTF | TGCGCCAGCAGTGAAGGGACAGGGCGCTATGGCTACACCTTC
- | TRBJ2-2 | - | TRBV28 | CASSLLTGELFF | TGTGCCAGCAGTTTGTTGACCGGGGAGCTGTTTTTT
- | TRBJ1-1 | - | TRBV6-7 | CASRLTLGGTEAFF | TGTGCCAGCAGGCTAACCCTAGGGGGAACTGAAGCTTTCTTT
few | TRBJ1-2 | - | TRBV6-1 | CASSEGGLINYGYTF | TGTGCCAGCAGTGAAGGCGGACTCATAAACTATGGCTACACCTTC
- | TRBJ2-3 | TRBD2 | TRBV12-5 | CASGLRRTPDSGRTDTQYF | TGTGCTAGTGGTTTACGCCGGACGCCCGATAGCGGGCGTACAGATACGCAGTATTTT
- | TRBJ2-5 | - | TRBV23-1 | CARSKRGGQETQYF | TGCGCCAGGAGTAAGCGAGGCGGCCAAGAGACCCAGTACTTC
- | TRBJ2-1 | TRBD2 | TRBV5-1 | CASSLVTSAANEQFF | TGCGCCAGCAGCTTGGTGACTAGCGCGGCCAATGAGCAGTTCTTC
- | TRBJ2-4 | - | TRBV30 | CAWSVFPGNIQYF | TGTGCCTGGAGTGTCTTCCCGGGGAACATTCAGTACTTC